These 25 T cell receptor beta chains were all obtained from the same sample, sequenced in a study of blood T cell repertoires in COVID-19. TCRdb's table, derived via immunoSEQ multiplex PCR, lists solely in-frame clones and lacks some. The profile shows 120,000 or so clones, roughly four fifths of them singletons. Sequencing was carried out using peripheral blood. The source is a woman between 45 and 65 years old with acute or convalescent COVID-19.

This chain joins TRBV6-5 and TRBJ1-4; 7 bases line up with TRBD1. The CDR3 is 15 amino acids. V trimming: 0 bases; J trimming: 7 bases; junction bases outside the gene matches: 5. Per germline, CDR1 MNHEY and CDR2 SVGAGI. CDR3 sequence: CASSYSTGPLEKLFF. As DNA, the CDR3 is TGTGCCAGCAGTTACTCGACAGGGCCGCTTGAAAAACTGTTTTTT.

The CDR3 loop reads CASSRGGREGYF. The DNA for the CDR3 is TGTGCCAGCAGCCGAGGAGGGCGGGAGGGTTACTTC. The rearrangement links TRBV5-4 to TRBJ2-7, with 9 nucleotides matching TRBD2. Germline V CDR1 and CDR2: SGHNT, YYREEE (reference sequence). The CDR3 runs to 12 residues. J gave up 13 bases and V 4 bases, and 9 bases lay outside the gene matches.

The chain joins TRBV11-2 to TRBJ2-7; TRBD2 aligns across 11 bases. V lost 5 bases and J lost 3; bases outside the gene matches: 9. The germline V gene encodes CDR1 SGHAT and CDR2 FQNNGV. The CDR3 is 16 amino acids. DNA of the CDR3: TGTGCCAGCAGCGAAAAAGAAACTAGCGGGGGCTACGAGCAGTACTTC. It is translated as CASSEKETSGGYEQYF.

V gene TRBV28 combines with J gene TRBJ2-1; D ambiguous. This CDR3 spans 12 amino acids. V was cut by 4 bases and J by 7 bases, with 8 bases left in between. Germline CDR1 and CDR2: MDHEN and SYDVKM. CDR3: CASSSLGNEQFF. CDR3 DNA sequence: TGTGCCAGCAGTTCCCTCGGGAATGAGCAGTTCTTC.

The genes are TRBV30 and TRBJ1-2; possibly TRBD1 for D (6 bases). The CDR3 covers 12 residues. Germline lookup yields CDR1 GTSNPN and CDR2 SVGIG (reference sequence). V was clipped by 3 bases and J by 7 bases, with 12 bases between them. CDR3 residues: CAWRDSLLGYTF. The CDR3 DNA reads TGTGCCTGGAGGGACAGTCTCCTTGGCTACACCTTC.

This CDR3 is CASSQSGLGTTDTQYF. Here the CDR3 DNA reads TGTGCCAGCAGCCAATCGGGACTGGGGACCACAGATACGCAGTATTTT. V usage is TRBV3-1 (or the pseudogene TRBV3-2) and J usage is TRBJ2-3; a possible D gene is TRBD2 (6 bases). This CDR3 comprises 16 residues. V was shortened by 2 bases and J by 2 bases, with 14 bases between the two germline ends. The germline CDR1 and CDR2 sequences are LGHDT and YNNKEL (reference sequence).

This clone has a handful of counts. The chain links TRBV7-9 to TRBJ2-7; TRBD2 agrees at 7 bases. The ends lost 3 bases at V and 0 bases at J; junction bases unmatched: 11. The CDR3 extends over 17 amino acids. Germline V CDR1 and CDR2: SEHNR, FQNEAQ (reference sequence). DNA for the CDR3: TGTGCCAGCAGCTTGCCCGGGGGAGGGTCAAGCTCCTACGAGCAGTACTTC. Amino acid sequence: CASSLPGGGSSSYEQYF.

In DNA form, the CDR3 reads TGTGCCAGCAGTTTATGGGGGGACAGTGATAGCAATCAGCCCCAGCATTTT. The encoded protein is CASSLWGDSDSNQPQHF. The genes are TRBV28 and TRBJ1-5; 7 positions agree with TRBD1. Germline V gene data show CDR1 as MDHEN and CDR2 as SYDVKM. The V and J ends lost 0 bases and 0 bases, in that order; junction bases with no gene match: 5. CDR3 length: 17 residues.

This chain joins TRBV7-2 and TRBJ1-4, with 9 nucleotides matching TRBD1. The germline CDR1 and CDR2 sequences are SGHTA and FQGNSA. The CDR3 length is 15 residues. V shed 4 bases and J 6 bases; nucleotides not matched to a gene: 6. The CDR3 protein is CASSSYRGRYEKLFF. CDR3 bases: TGTGCCAGCAGCTCATACAGGGGGCGTTATGAAAAACTGTTTTTT. Full variable domain (outside the CDR3, taken from reference TRBV7-2 and TRBJ1-4): GAGVSQSPSNKVTEKGKDVELRCDPISGHTALYWYRQSLGQGLEFLIYFQGNSAPDKSGLPSDRFSAERTGGSVSTLTIQRTQQEDSAVYLCASSSYRGRYEKLFFGSGTQLSVL.

The rearrangement links TRBV6-5 to TRBJ2-1, with a possible D match to TRBD2 (5 bases). Trimming took 7 bases from V and 8 from J, leaving 21 bases between them. This CDR3 region has 15 residues. Per the germline V gene, CDR1 is MNHEY and CDR2 is SVGAGI. CDR3 amino acids: CASKERPNEGHEQFF. CDR3 sequence (DNA): TGTGCCAGCAAGGAACGCCCAAATGAGGGTCATGAGCAGTTCTTC.

The rearrangement uses TRBV7-6 and TRBJ1-1; possibly TRBD1 for D (5 bases). V lost 4 bases to trimming and J lost 0 bases, with 15 bases between them. From germline, CDR1 is SGHVS and CDR2 FNYEAQ. The CDR3 covers 16 residues. The CDR3 DNA reads TGTGCCAGCAGCTCGTCTCTGACAGTTATGAACACTGAAGCTTTCTTT. This gives the protein CASSSSLTVMNTEAFF.

CDR3 loop: CAISEYVSQDRGLNEQYF. For the CDR3, the DNA is TGTGCCATCAGTGAGTATGTCTCACAGGACAGGGGGCTCAACGAGCAGTACTTC. This chain uses TRBV10-3 with TRBJ2-7; 11 positions match TRBD1. With V trimmed by 1 base and J by 5 bases, 13 bases remained unmatched. The germline gives CDR1 ENHRY, CDR2 SYGVKD. The CDR3 runs 18 residues.

Note on this clone: One end of the junction is discordant with germline, which a read error may explain. This chain joins TRBV6-1 and TRBJ2-5; 9 bases align to TRBD2. Germline values: CDR1 MNHNS, CDR2 SASEGT. The CDR3 runs to 12 residues. The CDR3: CASSEALLAGNF. As DNA, the CDR3 is TGTGCCAGCAGTGAAGCGCTTCTAGCGGGGAACTTC.

The rearrangement joins TRBV4-2 to TRBJ1-4, with D tentatively TRBD1 (6 bases). From germline, CDR1 is LGHNA and CDR2 YNFKEQ. The length of the CDR3 is 16 residues. The ends were cut back, 1 base at V and 3 bases at J, with 12 bases in the middle. The DNA of the CDR3 is TGTGCCAGCAGCCAAGGGAGACAGGCCTCTAATGAAAAACTGTTTTTT. As protein: CASSQGRQASNEKLFF.

The chain is built from TRBV28 and TRBJ1-3; D unresolved. The CDR3 runs to 16 residues. Trimming shortened V by 2 bases and J by 0 bases, and 11 bases separated the two germline ends. Germline-derived CDR1 and CDR2 are MDHEN and SYDVKM. For the CDR3, the DNA is TGTGCCAGCAGTTTAACGCAGTGGAGCTCTGGAAACACCATATATTTT. This translates into CASSLTQWSSGNTIYF.

The genes are TRBV9 and TRBJ2-6; D not certain. CDR3 size: 15 residues. Trimming took 3 bases from V and 1 from J, leaving 8 bases between them. The germline gives CDR1 SGDLS, CDR2 YYNGEE. The CDR3 DNA reads as TGTGCCAGCAGCGGCCTATTTTCTGGGGCCAACGTCCTGACTTTC. Residues: CASSGLFSGANVLTF.

The V call is TRBV15, the J call TRBJ1-4; D remains ambiguous. Germline CDR1 LNHNV, CDR2 YYDKDF (reference sequence). There are 16 residues in the CDR3. V gave up 1 base and J gave up 3 bases, with 12 bases separating them. The CDR3 loop reads CATSRGSARANEKLFF. For the CDR3, the DNA is TGTGCCACCAGCAGAGGTTCGGCACGGGCTAATGAAAAACTGTTTTTT.

This clone was found once. The chain combines TRBV2 with TRBJ2-3; no reliable D call. The CDR3 is 14 amino acids. V shed 2 bases and J shed 2 bases, with 8 bases lying between them. Germline lookup yields CDR1 SNHLY and CDR2 FYNNEI. The CDR3 reads CASSELTITDTQYF. Here the CDR3 DNA reads TGTGCCAGCAGTGAACTTACTATCACAGATACGCAGTATTTT. The full variable domain, in which reference TRBV2 and TRBJ2-3 provide the parts outside the CDR3, is EPEVTQTPSHQVTQMGQEVILRCVPISNHLYFYWYRQILGQKVEFLVSFYNNEISEKSEIFDDQFSVERPDGSNFTLKIRSTKLEDSAMYFCASSELTITDTQYFGPGTRLTVL.

This chain joins TRBV5-8 and TRBJ1-3; D ambiguous. Germline CDR1 reads SGHTS; CDR2 reads YDEGEE. V was cut by 3 bases and J by 4 bases, with 11 bases left in between. This CDR3 has 14 amino acids. The CDR3 bases are TGTGCCAGCAGCTCCTGGCCCTCCGGAAACACCATATATTTT. Amino acid sequence: CASSSWPSGNTIYF.

The chain has TRBV27 and TRBJ2-1; TRBD2 aligns across 12 bases. The CDR3 spans 16 residues. Losses at the gene ends were 2 bases for V and 8 bases for J; bases not matched to a gene: 7. Germline V gene sequence: CDR1 MNHEY, CDR2 SMNVEV (reference sequence). CDR3 protein: CASSLGLAGNGDEQFF. DNA of the CDR3: TGTGCCAGCAGTTTAGGACTAGCGGGAAACGGGGATGAGCAGTTCTTC.

The chain combines TRBV18 with TRBJ1-5; the match to TRBD1 covers 8 bases. V was clipped by 6 bases and J by 3 bases; unmatched bases: 4. The CDR3 is made up of 14 amino acids. CDR1 KGHSH and CDR2 LQKENI come from the germline V gene. The CDR3: CASSQDRVNQPQHF. CDR3 in DNA: TGTGCCAGCTCCCAGGACAGGGTCAATCAGCCCCAGCATTTT.

This chain connects TRBV20-1 to TRBJ2-3; TRBD2 agrees at 10 bases. Germline CDR1 reads DFQATT; CDR2 reads SNEGSKA (reference sequence). V was pared by 3 bases and J by 4 bases, with 7 bases of the junction left unmatched. The CDR3 covers 15 residues. CDR3 sequence reads: CSASSLAGEADTQYF. In DNA, the CDR3 is TGCAGTGCTAGTTCCCTAGCGGGGGAAGCAGATACGCAGTATTTT.

This clone was picked up a small number of times. The chain combines TRBV11-3 with TRBJ2-1; D possibly corresponds to TRBD2 (5 bases). CDR1 and CDR2 (germline): SGHNT, YENEEA. Trimming stripped 3 bases from V and 4 bases from J, with 7 bases between. CDR3 length equals 13 residues. CDR3 sequence: CASSFGGYNEQFF. The CDR3, as DNA: TGTGCCAGCAGCTTTGGCGGGTACAATGAGCAGTTCTTC. Complete variable domain (other parts from reference TRBV11-3 and TRBJ2-1): EAGVVQSPRYKIIEKKQPVAFWCNPISGHNTLYWYLQNLGQGPELLIRYENEEAVDDSQLPKDRFSAERLKGVDSTLKIQPAELGDSAVYLCASSFGGYNEQFFGPGTRLTVL.

The CDR3 bases are TGTGCCAGCAGGGCGGGGGGGAGTTACAATGAGCAGTTCTTC. This gives the protein CASRAGGSYNEQFF. This chain connects TRBV27 to TRBJ2-1; TRBD2 matches 9 bases. The CDR3 is 14 amino acids. Germline V CDR1 and CDR2: MNHEY, SMNVEV (reference sequence). Losses at the gene ends were 6 bases for V and 4 bases for J; bases not matched to a gene: 4.

The CDR3 sequence: CASSEGRQSTNEKLFF. In DNA form, the CDR3 reads TGTGCCAGCAGTGAGGGTCGACAGTCAACTAATGAAAAACTGTTTTTT. The rearrangement joins TRBV25-1 to TRBJ1-4; maybe TRBD1 (5 bases). Trimming stripped 3 bases from V and 0 bases from J, with 11 bases between. Germline V gene data show CDR1 as MGHDK and CDR2 as SYGVNS. This CDR3 contains 16 residues.